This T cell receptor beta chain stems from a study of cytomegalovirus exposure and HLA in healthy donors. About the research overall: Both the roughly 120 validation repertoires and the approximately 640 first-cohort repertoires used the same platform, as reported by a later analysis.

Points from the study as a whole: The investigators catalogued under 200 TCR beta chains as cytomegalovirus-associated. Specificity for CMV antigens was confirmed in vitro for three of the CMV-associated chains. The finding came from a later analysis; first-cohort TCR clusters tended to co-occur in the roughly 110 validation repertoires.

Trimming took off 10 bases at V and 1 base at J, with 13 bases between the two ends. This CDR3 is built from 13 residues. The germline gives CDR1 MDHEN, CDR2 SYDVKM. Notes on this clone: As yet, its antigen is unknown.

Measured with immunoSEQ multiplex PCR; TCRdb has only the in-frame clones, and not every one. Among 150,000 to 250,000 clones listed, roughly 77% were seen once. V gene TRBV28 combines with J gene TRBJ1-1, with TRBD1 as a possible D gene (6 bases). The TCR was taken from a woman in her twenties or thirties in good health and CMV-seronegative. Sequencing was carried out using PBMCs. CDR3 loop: CATLGQSNTEAFF. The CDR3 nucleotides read TGTGCCACCCTGGGACAATCGAACACTGAAGCTTTCTTT.